The rows below give T cell receptor beta chains drawn from one sample of a study of cytomegalovirus exposure and HLA in healthy donors. TCRdb's copy holds only in-frame clones and misses some; the assay was immunoSEQ multiplex PCR. The sample shows around 140,000 clones, about three quarters of them seen only once. Specimen: PBMCs. The receptors were gathered from a man between 50 and 59 years old in good health and CMV-seropositive. Both conserved end residues are part of each CDR3. D genes are given only for firm matches. A row's size may be missing; if present it is once, few, many or a size class.

d_call,j_call,v_call,clone_size,cdr3_aa,cdr3_nt
TRBD1,TRBJ1-5,TRBV7-2,few,CASSATGGAGSNQPQHF,TGTGCCAGCAGCGCCACAGGGGGCGCGGGTAGCAATCAGCCCCAGCATTTT
NA,TRBJ1-1,TRBV27,NA,CASSLEGVGTEAFF,TGTGCCAGCAGTTTAGAGGGCGTTGGCACTGAAGCTTTCTTT
NA,TRBJ2-2,TRBV4-1,few,CASSQVPQGTTGELFF,TGCGCCAGCAGCCAAGTCCCACAGGGAACCACCGGGGAGCTGTTTTTT
NA,TRBJ2-4,TRBV2,NA,CASSRTAKEVVKNIQYF,TGTGCCAGCTCCAGGACAGCCAAGGAGGTTGTCAAAAACATTCAGTACTTC
NA,TRBJ1-1,TRBV4-1,NA,CASSQGPLGRRLNTEAFF,TGCGCCAGCAGCCAAGGGCCCCTAGGGAGGCGATTGAACACTGAAGCTTTCTTT
NA,TRBJ2-2,TRBV6-5,NA,CASSYVQERELFF,TGTGCCAGCAGTTACGTCCAGGAACGGGAGCTGTTTTTT
TRBD2,TRBJ2-1,TRBV5-1,once,CASSLGSSGGVNEQFF,TGCGCCAGCAGCTTAGGGTCTAGCGGGGGGGTGAATGAGCAGTTCTTC
NA,TRBJ1-2,TRBV4-1,NA,CASSPAGGRSNYGYTF,TGCGCCAGCAGCCCCGCGGGCGGAAGATCAAACTATGGCTACACCTTC
NA,TRBJ1-2,TRBV7-2,NA,CASSLATFSSGYTF,TGTGCCAGCAGCCTAGCGACATTCTCCAGTGGCTACACCTTC
NA,TRBJ1-1,TRBV9,once,CASSVRSGMNTEAFF,TGTGCCAGCAGCGTTCGCTCGGGGATGAACACTGAAGCTTTCTTT
TRBD2,TRBJ2-5,TRBV2,NA,CASGPSGSTAETQYF,TGTGCCAGCGGACCTAGCGGGAGTACAGCAGAGACCCAGTACTTC
TRBD2,TRBJ2-5,TRBV5-1,NA,CASSSGLAGIQETQYF,TGCGCCAGCAGCTCAGGACTAGCGGGGATTCAAGAGACCCAGTACTTC
NA,TRBJ1-5,TRBV19,few,CASSTLANSNQPQHF,TGTGCCAGTAGCACCCTAGCGAATAGCAATCAGCCCCAGCATTTT
NA,TRBJ1-1,TRBV28,NA,CASSLSTGEAFF,TGTGCCAGCAGTTTGTCCACGGGTGAAGCTTTCTTT
TRBD1,TRBJ2-3,TRBV5-1,NA,CASATGDATDTQYF,TGCGCCAGTGCGACAGGGGACGCCACAGATACGCAGTATTTT
NA,TRBJ2-5,TRBV5-5,NA,CASSLFTPSPGRETQYF,TGTGCCAGCAGCTTGTTTACGCCTTCCCCGGGAAGGGAGACCCAGTACTTC
NA,TRBJ2-1,TRBV6-6,NA,CASNPAGAYNEQFF,TGTGCCAGCAACCCAGCAGGGGCATACAATGAGCAGTTCTTC
TRBD2,TRBJ2-1,TRBV11-2,NA,CASSLGGAYNEQFF,TGTGCCAGCAGCCTCGGGGGGGCTTACAATGAGCAGTTCTTC
TRBD1,TRBJ1-1,TRBV5-6,few,CASSLLGAGTGYTEAFF,TGTGCCAGCAGCTTGCTAGGTGCTGGGACAGGGTACACTGAAGCTTTCTTT
TRBD2,TRBJ2-7,TRBV6-4,NA,CASSDSSGGYEQYF,TGTGCCAGCAGTGACTCTAGCGGGGGGTACGAGCAGTACTTC
NA,TRBJ1-6,TRBV7-9,NA,CASSLGSTSGSPLHF,TGTGCCAGCAGCTTAGGATCCACGTCGGGATCACCCCTCCACTTT
NA,TRBJ2-7,TRBV7-2,NA,CASSLGVGPHEQYF,TGTGCCAGCAGCTTAGGTGTGGGGCCCCACGAGCAGTACTTC
TRBD1,TRBJ2-5,TRBV5-1,once,CASSYGTGIQETQYF,TGCGCCAGCAGCTATGGGACAGGCATTCAAGAGACCCAGTACTTC
TRBD1,TRBJ2-2,TRBV18,NA,CASSPPEGANTGELFF,TGTGCCAGCTCCCCCCCTGAGGGGGCTAACACCGGGGAGCTGTTTTTT
TRBD2,TRBJ2-1,TRBV7-2,NA,CASSSVPGGFNEQFF,TGTGCCAGCAGCTCGGTCCCGGGAGGGTTCAATGAGCAGTTCTTC
NA,TRBJ2-5,TRBV7-9,NA,CASSGRGGGFQETQYF,TGTGCCAGCAGCGGCCGGGGCGGGGGCTTCCAAGAGACCCAGTACTTC
TRBD2,TRBJ2-7,TRBV25-1,few,CASSVRDYSYEQYF,TGTGCCAGCAGTGTCCGGGACTACTCCTACGAGCAGTACTTC
TRBD1,TRBJ1-6,TRBV11-1,NA,CASSPRQGNNSPLHF,TGTGCCAGCAGCCCGCGACAGGGTAATAATTCACCCCTCCACTTT
NA,TRBJ1-6,TRBV19,NA,CASSIISGYNSPLHF,TGTGCCAGTAGTATCATCTCAGGGTATAATTCACCCCTCCACTTT